This TCR beta chain was profiled in a study of cytomegalovirus exposure and HLA in healthy donors. PCR primers comprised 60 Vbeta and 13 Jbeta primers. TCRdb's copy holds only in-frame clones and misses some; the assay was immunoSEQ multiplex PCR. The repertoire holds around 150,000 clones, with 75% to 90% as singletons. Findings and limits, study-wide: Previous analysis showed most TCR beta V segments were productive about 87% or about 30% of the time.

As for this clone: The antigen remains undetermined.

Input material: PBMCs. The receptor's source is a man between 18 and 35 years old in good health and CMV-seropositive.

The CDR3 DNA is TGCAGCGTCAGGGGCGATGGCTACACCTTC. Translating it yields CSVRGDGYTF. The chain has TRBV29-1 and TRBJ1-2; the D gene is possibly TRBD1 (6 bases). This CDR3 has 10 amino acids. The germline V gene encodes CDR1 SQVTM and CDR2 ANQGSEA. V gave up 6 bases and J gave up 6 bases, with 8 bases separating them.